Following are 32 T cell receptor beta chains from one sample sequenced in a study of T cell responses to AZD1222 COVID-19 vaccine. Method: immunoSEQ multiplex PCR; TCRdb's copy keeps in-frame clones and lacks some. The sample yields 75,000 to 85,000 clones, 75% to 90% seen once. The specimen was peripheral blood, collected on day 0 of AZD1222 vaccination. The receptors were sampled from an adult in good health.

This chain uses TRBV7-2 with TRBJ1-6; D is ambiguous. The ends were cut back, 1 base at V and 10 bases at J, with 5 bases in the middle. The CDR3 loop spans 12 amino acids. The germline gives CDR1 SGHTA, CDR2 FQGNSA. The CDR3 protein is CASSLVGSPLHF. CDR3 DNA: TGTGCCAGCAGCTTAGTAGGCTCACCCCTCCACTTT.

This sequence joins TRBV10-3 and TRBJ2-2; D remains ambiguous. The germline V and J ends were trimmed by 0 bases and 4 bases, with 18 bases remaining between them. Germline CDR1 is ENHRY and CDR2 is SYGVKD. The CDR3 extends over 18 amino acids. CDR3 coding DNA: TGTGCCATCAGTGAGTCGTTAGTGGGCCCAACCGCCACCGGGGAGCTGTTTTTT. Its translation: CAISESLVGPTATGELFF.

CDR3 in DNA: TGTGCCAGCAAGCAGGGTTTCGTGGGCAATCAGCCCCAGCATTTT. Amino acid sequence: CASKQGFVGNQPQHF. The chain couples TRBV2 to TRBJ1-5; tentative D call: TRBD1 (5 bases). The V end was cut by 7 bases, the J end by 2 bases, with 15 bases between. Germline CDR1 reads SNHLY; CDR2 reads FYNNEI. The CDR3 has 15 residues.

The V gene is TRBV6-5, the J gene TRBJ1-5; 9 nucleotides match TRBD1. V lost 5 bases, J lost 3 bases, and 5 bases stayed unmatched. This CDR3 region has 15 residues. Germline loops: CDR1 MNHEY, CDR2 SVGAGI. CDR3 bases: TGTGCCAGCAGTAGGGGACAGGGCAACAATCAGCCCCAGCATTTT. Its translation is CASSRGQGNNQPQHF.

The rearrangement links TRBV14 to TRBJ2-7, with a possible D match to TRBD2 (6 bases). From germline, CDR1 is SGHDN and CDR2 FVKESK. The CDR3 has 13 amino acids. V was shortened by 1 base and J by 3 bases, with 7 bases between the two germline ends. The CDR3 DNA is TGTGCCAGCAGCCAAGGCGGGGTCTACGAGCAGTACTTC. This codes for CASSQGGVYEQYF.

The chain carries TRBV11-2 and TRBJ2-1, with D perhaps matching TRBD2 (5 bases). This CDR3 is 14 amino acids long. The germline V gene encodes CDR1 SGHAT and CDR2 FQNNGV. The germline V and J ends were trimmed by 1 base and 7 bases, with 11 bases remaining between them. The CDR3 DNA is TGTGCCAGCAGCTTAGGATTTTCGGGGAATGAGCAGTTCTTC. Encoded protein: CASSLGFSGNEQFF.

The rearrangement uses TRBV7-3 and TRBJ2-3; possibly TRBD1 for D (6 bases). CDR1 and CDR2 from the germline V gene are SGHTA and FQGTGA. The CDR3 extends over 15 amino acids. V was clipped by 1 base and J by 1 base, with 9 bases between them. CDR3 nucleotides: TGTGCCAGCAGCTTAAGGGACACCCGCACAGATACGCAGTATTTT. Protein product: CASSLRDTRTDTQYF. Full variable domain (rest looked up from reference TRBV7-3 and TRBJ2-3): GAGVSQTPSNKVTEKGKYVELRCDPISGHTALYWYRQSLGQGPEFLIYFQGTGAADDSGLPNDRFFAVRPEGSVSTLKIQRTERGDSAVYLCASSLRDTRTDTQYFGPGTRLTVL.

The genes are TRBV5-8 and TRBJ1-1, with D perhaps matching TRBD1 (6 bases). The CDR3 has 17 residues. Germline lookup yields CDR1 SGHTS and CDR2 YDEGEE. V lost 4 bases and J lost 0, with 19 bases in between. The CDR3 sequence: CASSNQPDSNMNTEAFF. In nucleotides, the CDR3 is TGTGCCAGCAGCAACCAACCGGACAGTAACATGAACACTGAAGCTTTCTTT.

The chain links TRBV11-1 to TRBJ2-1; 10 nucleotides match TRBD2. The ends lost 4 bases at V and 8 bases at J; junction bases unmatched: 8. Germline V gene sequence: CDR1 SGHAT, CDR2 FQDESV (reference sequence). The CDR3 is 15 residues long. CDR3 loop: CASSSGASGSYEQFF. DNA of the CDR3: TGTGCCAGCAGCTCAGGGGCTAGCGGGAGTTATGAGCAGTTCTTC.

V and J are TRBV19 and TRBJ1-2; D is uncertain. This CDR3 has 13 residues. The germline CDR1 and CDR2 sequences are LNHDA and SQIVND (reference sequence). Trimming removed 7 bases at V and 4 bases at J, with 13 bases between. In nucleotides, the CDR3 is TGTGCCAGTACTCTGACGGGGAGCTATGGCTACACCTTC. Translating it yields CASTLTGSYGYTF.

The chain's CDR3 is CASSPTGLAGNTGELFF. The CDR3 DNA reads as TGTGCCAGCAGCCCGACGGGACTAGCGGGAAACACCGGGGAGCTGTTTTTT. This rearrangement joins TRBV7-3 to TRBJ2-2; 13 bases fit TRBD2. V shed 5 bases and J 2 bases; nucleotides not matched to a gene: 5. The CDR3 runs 17 residues. In germline, CDR1 is SGHTA, CDR2 FQGTGA.

V is TRBV12-5 and J is TRBJ2-7, with 10 bases matching TRBD1. From germline, CDR1 is LGHNT and CDR2 FRNRAP. There are 14 residues in the CDR3. With V trimmed by 1 base and J by 7 bases, 4 bases remained unmatched. The CDR3 DNA follows: TGTGCTAGTGGTTTGGGACAGGGGGCGCGTGAGCAGTACTTC. This codes for CASGLGQGAREQYF.

The rearrangement links TRBV5-1 to TRBJ2-6; 7 bases align to TRBD1. After removal of 0 bases from V and 2 bases from J, the junction contained 2 bases not matched to a gene. The CDR3 is 16 residues long. In germline, CDR1 is SGHRS, CDR2 YFSETQ. Here the CDR3 reads CASSLEGATGANVLTF. The CDR3 bases are TGCGCCAGCAGCTTGGAGGGGGCGACTGGGGCCAACGTCCTGACTTTC.

Written as DNA, the CDR3 is TGTGCCAGCAGCCAATCTAGCGGATCGAACACCGGGGAGCTGTTTTTT. Protein: CASSQSSGSNTGELFF. J is TRBJ2-2 and V is TRBV3-1 (or the pseudogene TRBV3-2); TRBD2 agrees at 7 bases. The germline V gene encodes CDR1 LGHDT and CDR2 YNNKEL (reference sequence). The length of the CDR3 is 16 residues. The V segment lost 2 bases and the J segment 0 bases; nucleotides outside the gene matches: 3.

This clone was counted a single time. The chain carries TRBV4-1 and TRBJ1-2; D gene uncertain. CDR1 is MGHRA, CDR2 YSYEKL, per germline. V dropped 0 bases and J dropped 4 bases, with 18 bases sitting between them. CDR3 size: 17 residues. The CDR3 loop is CASSQDPGNLRRYGYTF. DNA for the CDR3: TGCGCCAGCAGCCAAGATCCCGGCAACTTGAGACGCTATGGCTACACCTTC.

The chain uses TRBV7-3 and TRBJ2-3, with D possibly matching TRBD2 (5 bases). CDR3 length: 16 amino acids. Trimming took off 2 bases at V and 5 bases at J, with 17 bases between the two ends. Germline values: CDR1 SGHTA, CDR2 FQGTGA. The CDR3 nucleotides are TGTGCCAGCAGCTTAGTCGGGATTGGTTCAGGAGATACGCAGTATTTT. This translates into CASSLVGIGSGDTQYF.

The chain uses TRBV6-5 and TRBJ2-2; D possibly uses TRBD1 or TRBD2 (5 bases each). Trimming pared 6 bases from V and 6 bases from J, leaving 14 bases between. The CDR3 loop spans 14 amino acids. Germline lookup yields CDR1 MNHEY and CDR2 SVGAGI. CDR3 DNA: TGTGCCAGCAGGGGGACGCCCTCCGCCGGGGAGCTGTTTTTT. It specifies CASRGTPSAGELFF.

The CDR3 here is CASSFAANTGELFF. CDR3 nucleotide sequence: TGTGCCAGCAGTTTTGCTGCGAACACCGGGGAGCTGTTTTTT. The V and J genes are TRBV27 and TRBJ2-2; D gene ambiguous. Germline V gene sequence: CDR1 MNHEY, CDR2 SMNVEV (reference sequence). The length of the CDR3 is 14 residues. Trimming removed 3 bases from V and 0 bases from J, with 5 bases in between.

The chain has TRBV30 and TRBJ1-2; perhaps TRBD1 as D (6 bases). Trimming left V 3 bases short and J 6 bases short, with 14 bases between. Germline assignment: CDR1 GTSNPN and CDR2 SVGIG (reference sequence). The CDR3 length is 13 residues. The CDR3 coding sequence is TGTGCCTGGAGCAGGGGAGTTATTGATGGCTACACCTTC. Protein sequence: CAWSRGVIDGYTF.

The chain joins TRBV12-2 to TRBJ1-6. TRBV12-2 represents a pseudogene. The CDR3 totals 13 residues. In nucleotides, the CDR3 is TGTGCAAGTCGCTTAAGGGAAAAGACCTCCTTTGACTTT. Its protein product is CASRLREKTSFDF.

V and J are TRBV18 and TRBJ2-1; D uncertain. The CDR3 contains 14 residues. V was shortened by 4 bases and J by 5 bases, with 12 bases between the two germline ends. In germline, CDR1 is KGHSH, CDR2 LQKENI. CDR3 DNA sequence: TGTGCCAGCTCACAGCCGCCGGATGACAATGAGCAGTTCTTC. Protein: CASSQPPDDNEQFF.

This chain connects TRBV7-9 to TRBJ2-1; 11 positions match TRBD2. Unmatched junction bases numbered 5, after V lost 6 bases and J lost 1 base. Germline CDR1 SEHNR, CDR2 FQNEAQ (reference sequence). This CDR3 comprises 16 residues. The CDR3 sequence: CASSSTSGVSYNEQFF. DNA for the CDR3: TGTGCCAGCAGTTCGACTAGCGGGGTTTCCTACAATGAGCAGTTCTTC.

The chain carries TRBV19 and TRBJ2-2; weak D call: TRBD1 (6 bases). Germline CDR1 is LNHDA and CDR2 is SQIVND (reference sequence). V was pared by 0 bases and J by 1 base, with 9 bases between. CDR3 length: 16 amino acids. The CDR3 protein is CASSIDSGQNTGELFF. The CDR3 DNA reads TGTGCCAGTAGTATAGATTCGGGACAGAACACCGGGGAGCTGTTTTTT.

This chain connects TRBV12-3 or TRBV12-4 to TRBJ1-2, with TRBD1 as a possible D gene (5 bases). Trimming stripped 5 bases from V and 7 bases from J, with 8 bases between. CDR3 length equals 11 residues. The CDR3 spells CASSAGLGYTF. The CDR3 region has the DNA TGTGCCAGCAGTGCAGGGCTTGGCTACACCTTC.

The chain has TRBV13 and TRBJ2-2; 8 bases fit TRBD1. V trimming: 5 bases; J trimming: 4 bases; junction bases outside the gene matches: 6. The CDR3 sequence is 15 residues long. CDR1 is PRHDT and CDR2 is FYEKMQ in the germline V gene (reference sequence). The CDR3 loop is CASSARQGSTGELFF. CDR3 DNA sequence: TGTGCCAGCAGCGCCAGACAGGGGAGCACCGGGGAGCTGTTTTTT.

This chain links TRBV19 with TRBJ1-5; D is undetermined. The CDR3 is made up of 14 amino acids. From germline, CDR1 is LNHDA and CDR2 SQIVND (reference sequence). V gave up 7 bases and J gave up 5 bases, with 15 bases separating them. The chain's CDR3 is CASKVGRRDQPQHF. For the CDR3, the DNA is TGTGCCAGTAAGGTTGGGAGGAGAGATCAGCCCCAGCATTTT. Full variable domain (missing parts from reference TRBV19 and TRBJ1-5): DGGITQSPKYLFRKEGQNVTLSCEQNLNHDAMYWYRQDPGQGLRLIYYSQIVNDFQKGDIAEGYSVSREKKESFPLTVTSAQKNPTAFYLCASKVGRRDQPQHFGDGTRLSIL.

V is TRBV14 and J is TRBJ2-2; no clear D gene. Germline V gene sequence: CDR1 SGHDN, CDR2 FVKESK. V was shortened by 2 bases and J by 5 bases, with 9 bases between the two germline ends. The CDR3 is 14 amino acids. The CDR3 protein is CASSQIMATGELFF. In DNA form, the CDR3 reads TGTGCCAGCAGCCAAATTATGGCTACCGGGGAGCTGTTTTTT.

The chain uses TRBV2 and TRBJ2-1, with 7 bases lining up with TRBD1. Germline V gene sequence: CDR1 SNHLY, CDR2 FYNNEI. The CDR3 extends over 12 amino acids. The V gene end was trimmed by 10 bases and the J gene end by 9 bases; junction bases not matched to a gene: 9. CDR3: CATVGQAGEQFF. The CDR3 nucleotides are TGTGCCACCGTAGGACAGGCAGGTGAGCAGTTCTTC.

The genes are TRBV6-5 and TRBJ1-4, with 7 bases fitting TRBD1. The CDR3 consists of 13 residues. V was pared by 6 bases and J by 5 bases, with 3 bases of the junction left unmatched. Germline V gene lookup returns CDR1 MNHEY and CDR2 SVGAGI. This CDR3 is CASSQDRNEKLFF. In nucleotides, the CDR3 is TGTGCCAGCAGCCAGGACAGGAATGAAAAACTGTTTTTT.

This chain connects TRBV4-1 to TRBJ2-4; 9 nucleotides agree with TRBD1. J lost 0 bases, V lost 0 bases, and 12 bases had no gene match. Per the germline V gene, CDR1 is MGHRA and CDR2 is YSYEKL. The CDR3 length is 20 residues. CDR3 in amino acids: CASSQDPGDRVAIAKNIQYF. The CDR3 nucleotides are TGCGCCAGCAGCCAAGACCCTGGGGACAGGGTAGCGATAGCCAAAAACATTCAGTACTTC.

This clone was observed a handful of times. The genes are TRBV19 and TRBJ1-4, with a tentative D call TRBD1 (5 bases). CDR1 and CDR2 (germline): LNHDA, SQIVND (reference sequence). The CDR3 runs 15 residues. Between the trimmed V and J ends, which lost 5 bases and 5 bases, there was a span of 15 bases. This chain's CDR3 is CASSPQGRPNEKLFF. CDR3 nucleotides: TGTGCCAGTAGTCCTCAGGGTCGTCCGAATGAAAAACTGTTTTTT.

The chain links TRBV5-8 to TRBJ1-1; D not certain. This CDR3 is 15 amino acids long. Trimming took 1 base from V and 0 from J, leaving 10 bases between them. The germline V gene has CDR1 SGHTS and CDR2 YDEGEE. The CDR3, as DNA: TGTGCCAGCAGCTTGTCTCAGACTTTGAACACTGAAGCTTTCTTT. Amino acid sequence: CASSLSQTLNTEAFF.